The next 13 T cell receptor beta chains were all read from a single sample in a study of blood T cells in healthy people across ages. Through a sample-barcoded 5' primer and a J-beta primer mix, a second PCR was run for roughly 6 to 12 cycles. TCRdb analysed the 5' RACE reads with MiXCR anew, one entry per CDR3 protein. The sample contains about 770,000 distinct CDR3 sequences, under 45% of which appear only once. Sequencing used blood. The receptor source for this set is a man between 60 and 70 years old in good health.

This clonotype has ten or more counts. The genes are TRBV12-3 or TRBV12-4 and TRBJ2-7, with D unclear. V lost 9 bases, J lost 3 bases, and 3 bases lay in between. CDR3 length: 9 amino acids. In nucleotides, the CDR3 is TGTGCCAGTCGCTACGAGCAGTACTTC. Its protein is CASRYEQYF.

This clonotype has a single count. The chain joins TRBV7-8 to TRBJ2-6, with D unclear. V lost 5 bases, J lost 2 bases, and 7 bases lay in between. CDR3 length: 14 residues. Germline V gene sequence: CDR1 SGHVS, CDR2 FQNEAQ. The CDR3 sequence: CASSPIAGANVLTF. CDR3 DNA: TGTGCCAGCAGCCCAATTGCTGGGGCCAACGTCCTGACTTTC. Looking up the rest from reference TRBV7-8 and TRBJ2-6 gives the full variable domain: GAGVSQSPRYKVAKRGQDVALRCDPISGHVSLFWYQQALGQGPEFLTYFQNEAQLDKSGLPSDRFFAERPEGSVSTLKIQRTQQEDSAVYLCASSPIAGANVLTFGAGSRLTVL.

The V and J genes are TRBV7-8 and TRBJ2-7, with 12 positions matching TRBD2. V shed 4 bases and J 1 base; nucleotides not matched to a gene: 8. The CDR3 is 17 amino acids. Germline CDR1 reads SGHVS; CDR2 reads FQNEAQ. The CDR3 bases are TGTGCCAGCAGCTCCCGGCTAGCGGGGGGGAGTTCCTACGAGCAGTACTTC. Amino acids: CASSSRLAGGSSYEQYF.

The chain uses TRBV9 and TRBJ2-1; weak D call: TRBD2 (5 bases). Germline CDR1 and CDR2: SGDLS and YYNGEE. This CDR3 contains 15 residues. Trimming stripped 4 bases from V and 6 bases from J, with 17 bases between. CDR3 sequence: CASSPRGREGNEQFF. CDR3 DNA: TGTGCCAGCAGCCCCCGGGGAAGGGAAGGCAATGAGCAGTTCTTC.

The gene calls are TRBV6-5 and TRBJ2-2; TRBD2 matches 10 bases. The CDR3 has 16 amino acids. CDR1 is MNHEY and CDR2 is SVGAGI in the germline V gene. V trimming: 2 bases; J trimming: 7 bases; junction bases outside the gene matches: 7. The CDR3 protein is CASSYSGGARVGELFF. The CDR3 DNA is TGTGCCAGCAGTTACAGCGGGGGGGCTAGGGTCGGGGAGCTGTTTTTT.

The J gene is TRBJ2-3, the V gene TRBV4-3; 9 bases are shared with TRBD2. The V segment lost 0 bases and the J segment 2 bases; nucleotides outside the gene matches: 6. Germline CDR1 is LGHNA and CDR2 is YSLEER. The CDR3 length is 17 residues. The CDR3 protein is CASSQDLAGAFTDTQYF. DNA of the CDR3: TGCGCCAGCAGCCAAGATTTAGCGGGAGCCTTCACAGATACGCAGTATTTT.

V and J are TRBV7-2 and TRBJ1-4; perhaps TRBD1 as D (5 bases). V was pared by 5 bases and J by 2 bases, with 15 bases between. The CDR3 loop spans 16 amino acids. The germline gives CDR1 SGHTA, CDR2 FQGNSA. CDR3 residues: CASSQNPRQTNEKLFF. CDR3 sequence (DNA): TGTGCCAGCAGCCAAAACCCCCGACAGACTAATGAAAAACTGTTTTTT.

Points on this clonotype: This may be a read error: a much more frequent sequence differs by one nucleotide. This chain joins TRBV18 and TRBJ2-5; D may be TRBD2 (6 bases). Germline assignment: CDR1 KGHSH and CDR2 LQKENI. This CDR3 region has 14 residues. V lost 2 bases and J 5 bases, leaving 12 bases between the germline ends. The CDR3 reads CASSPGGMSETQYF. The CDR3 bases are TGTGCCAGCTCACCAGGAGGGATGTCGGAGACCCAGTACTTC.

This clonotype was seen a handful of times. The chain joins TRBV7-2 to TRBJ2-3, with TRBD2 matching over 10 bases. CDR3 length: 16 amino acids. V shed 5 bases, J shed 4 bases, and the junction held 9 bases outside the gene matches. Germline V lookup: CDR1 SGHTA, CDR2 FQGNSA. CDR3 coding DNA: TGTGCCAGCAGCCACCTACTAGCGGGGCGGGCAGATACGCAGTATTTT. Protein: CASSHLLAGRADTQYF.

The rearrangement joins TRBV20-1 to TRBJ1-5; TRBD1 is a possible D gene (5 bases). V lost 4 bases, J lost 2 bases, and 9 bases lay in between. This CDR3 is built from 13 residues. Germline V gives CDR1 DFQATT, CDR2 SNEGSKA (reference sequence). In DNA form, the CDR3 reads TGCAGTGCTACGCGGGGCGGCAATCAGCCCCAGCATTTT. It specifies CSATRGGNQPQHF.

The rearrangement joins TRBV7-2 to TRBJ2-5, with TRBD2 matching over 14 bases. CDR1 and CDR2 from the germline V gene are SGHTA and FQGNSA. V shed 1 base and J 4 bases; nucleotides not matched to a gene: 2. CDR3 length equals 16 residues. CDR3 bases: TGTGCCAGCAGCTTAGGACTAGCGGGGGGGCTAGAGACCCAGTACTTC. Translation gives CASSLGLAGGLETQYF.

The genes are TRBV12-3 or TRBV12-4 and TRBJ2-6, with unresolved D. The CDR3 has 16 residues. The ends were cut back, 3 bases at V and 0 bases at J, with 9 bases in the middle. CDR3 nucleotide sequence: TGTGCCAGCAGTTTCGGGTACCTCTCTGGGGCCAACGTCCTGACTTTC. Residues: CASSFGYLSGANVLTF.

V usage is TRBV7-2 and J usage is TRBJ2-5; TRBD1 is a possible D gene (5 bases). Trimming pared 1 base from V and 7 bases from J, leaving 7 bases between. Germline V gene sequence: CDR1 SGHTA, CDR2 FQGNSA. The CDR3 totals 12 residues. The CDR3 protein is CASSLEQGTQYF. The CDR3 bases are TGTGCCAGCAGCTTAGAGCAGGGGACCCAGTACTTC. Drawing the rest from reference TRBV7-2 and TRBJ2-5, the complete variable domain is GAGVSQSPSNKVTEKGKDVELRCDPISGHTALYWYRQSLGQGLEFLIYFQGNSAPDKSGLPSDRFSAERTGGSVSTLTIQRTQQEDSAVYLCASSLEQGTQYFGPGTRLLVL.